The text below deals with one TCR beta chain. Its specificity is unknown. PCR used 60 Vbeta primers and 13 Jbeta primers. Sequenced by immunoSEQ multiplex PCR; TCRdb stores in-frame clones only, minus some. This table has some 130,000 clones, roughly three quarters appearing once. The sample belongs to a study of cytomegalovirus exposure and HLA in healthy donors. Study-wide results and caveats: High sensitivity and specificity were reportedly achieved when the classifier diagnosed cytomegalovirus status. Data from an earlier analysis indicated that most TCR beta V segments were productive either about 90% or about 30% of the time. Reportedly, fewer N-insertions than the roughly 690-donor mean appeared in an Asian-associated ancestry cluster in a later analysis.

Germline CDR1 is SGHKS and CDR2 is YYEKEE (reference sequence). Trimming removed 0 bases at V and 0 bases at J, with 12 bases between. The CDR3 is made up of 16 amino acids. The chain has TRBV5-5 and TRBJ1-2; tentative D call: TRBD1 (5 bases). The sample was PBMCs. This clonotype was obtained from a man younger than 40 in good health and CMV-seronegative. CDR3 in amino acids: CASSLEAGIANYGYTF. The CDR3 DNA follows: TGTGCCAGCAGCTTGGAGGCAGGGATCGCTAACTATGGCTACACCTTC.